The sample holds a few counts of the clone carrying this T cell receptor beta chain. Its cognate antigen is unknown. 5'RACE primed at constant segments yielded TCR alpha and TCR beta cDNA libraries bearing sample barcodes and UMIs. A single record per CDR3 protein comes from TCRdb applying MiXCR to the 5' RACE reads. The repertoire has 360,000 or so distinct CDR3 sequences, 25% to 30% of them found once; the top ten carry roughly 12%. The data originate from a study of T-cell memory formation after mild COVID-19. Notes on the study in general: Some clones that responded were present in memory (sampled pre-infection), which suggests cross-reactive memory joined.

Germline V lookup: CDR1 KGHDR, CDR2 SFDVKD. This CDR3 has 15 amino acids. Trimming removed 9 bases from V and 5 bases from J; junction bases left unmatched: 11. Material: PBMCs or a T cell subset sorted from them (not recorded which). This clonotype originated in an adult woman who had mild COVID-19 (a few samples of this study predate the infection). Cell type and time point are not known. The chain joins TRBV24-1 to TRBJ2-3, with 9 nucleotides matching TRBD2. The CDR3 DNA is TGTGCCACCGGGTCCCTAAGGACTAGCGAAGATACGCAGTATTTT. As protein: CATGSLRTSEDTQYF.